This TCR beta chain came from a study of CD4 and CD8 cells across lung adenocarcinoma regions. MiXCR, run by TCRdb on the PCR reads, gives a single entry per CDR3 protein. The sample holds 14,000 or so distinct CDR3 sequences, just under 45% seen once. The germline V gene encodes CDR1 MNHEY and CDR2 SVGAGI. The CDR3 contains 15 residues. Trimming shortened V by 6 bases and J by 6 bases, and 19 bases separated the two germline ends. Donors had localized lung adenocarcinoma, a non-small cell lung cancer. The clonotype was recovered from a male donor with lung adenocarcinoma. The CD4 and CD8 labels of this study may be unreliable. The chain couples TRBV6-5 to TRBJ2-3; no clear D gene. Material for sequencing was CD4+ T cells from the center of a lung tumor. CDR3 protein: CASRLQSGIPDTQYF. CDR3 nucleotides: TGTGCCAGCAGACTCCAGTCCGGAATTCCCGATACGCAGTATTTT.